This TCR beta chain was captured in a study of T cell responses to AZD1222 COVID-19 vaccine (dated by TCRdb to the early 2020s). Regarding the research as a whole: AZD1222 recipients with second doses at about 4 weeks or about 12 weeks were pooled, because spike-specific TCR depth and breadth did not differ between schedules. A total of just over 230 trial participants underwent TCR sequencing, of whom about 210 had received two doses of AZD1222 and some 26 had received two doses of the MenACWY control vaccine. Trial participants were enrolled by age into subgroups of 18-55, 56-69 and 70-plus years, and roughly 150, 30 and 60 TCR-sequenced participants, respectively, were included in these subgroups. Study-wide findings and limitations: Reportedly, almost half of the unique spike-specific TCRs recognized epitopes lying outside the regions that are mutated in the B.1.351 and B.1.1.7 variants. Conclusions about previously exposed vaccinees were limited because only six or seven AZD1222 recipients were SARS-CoV-2 seropositive at baseline. Most participants were white British and females outnumbered males, and the authors suggested that clonal diversity may have been underestimated. No day 14 peak-response samples were available, so repertoires were characterized only after the peak T cell response. Vaccine-associated CD4 TCRs spanned the whole spike protein, with dominant responses in regions 160-218 and 743-854. After two AZD1222 doses, both the breadth and the depth of spike-specific TCRs were significantly higher than at day 0 and than in MenACWY recipients. The 56-69-year group was small, and its depth increase did not reach significance, likely because of low power.

The CDR3 regions of human TCRbeta chains were analyzed by immunosequencing. Under the source paper's analysis protocol: TCRs in the repertoires were compared against a reference library of SARS-CoV-2-specific TCRs that had been generated with the MIRA antigen-specificity platform. Breadth was defined as the fraction of unique TCRs that were SARS-CoV-2-associated, and depth was defined as the fraction of total T cells that were SARS-CoV-2-associated. Using the MIRA data, each spike-specific TCR was assigned both to the spike region to which the TCR was reactive and to a CD4 or CD8 class. Log10-transformed breadth and depth values were compared by one-way ANOVA with Sidak's multiple comparisons tests. This is the immuneACCESS table as TCRdb keeps it, with only in-frame sequences that have V and J called. A part of the clones is gone; compared with another copy, unresolved V genes explain less than half, and the rest is unexplained. For V, J and clone size, that table is used; D and trimming come from the DNA. Recorded for this sample are 150,000 or so clones; around 94% of them occurred a single time. The top ten constitute approximately 0.6% of the sample.

Concerning this clone itself: There is no known antigen for this receptor. There are no base qualities to consult, and no much larger clone falls within one base.

Per the publication, the time point label means: baseline before first vaccination. The vaccinee samples were drawn from two UK trials, COV001 and COV002, one of which was a single-blind randomized controlled phase 2/3 trial testing AZD1222 (ChAdOx1 nCoV-19) in healthy adults. For TCRbeta chain sequencing, PBMC samples were collected from trial participants at day 0 and at day 28 after the second dose. Trimming costs V 1 base and J 0 bases, and their ends lie 13 bases apart. From the cysteine through the phenylalanine, the CDR3 covers 16 amino acids. Solely the CDR3 DNA is kept, with 48 bases framed from the first base. From the germline V gene (reference sequence), CDR1 is LGHDT and CDR2 is YNNKEL.

The chain was built from TRBV3-1 (or the pseudogene TRBV3-2) and TRBJ2-7; a weak D assignment points to TRBD1 (5 bases agree). Sequenced material: peripheral blood, taken on day 0 of AZD1222 vaccination. This receptor was identified in an adult in good health. In nucleotides, the sequence is TGTGCCAGCAGCCAAGTCTCCTGGGGCGCCTCCTACGAGCAGTACTTC. The encoded protein is CASSQVSWGASYEQYF.